A single sample gave rise to the 28 T cell receptor beta chains below, sequenced in a study of blood T cell repertoires in COVID-19. Sequenced by immunoSEQ multiplex PCR; TCRdb stores in-frame clones only, minus some. The sample has tens of thousands of clones, approximately 78% seen once. Sequenced material: peripheral blood. The receptor source for this set is a man aged 50-59 years with active or convalescent COVID-19.

This chain joins TRBV24-1 and TRBJ1-5, with a possible D match to TRBD1 (5 bases). Per germline, CDR1 KGHDR and CDR2 SFDVKD. This CDR3 comprises 13 residues. The V gene lost 3 bases and the J gene lost 5 bases, with 7 bases spanning the gap. The CDR3 loop is CATSDAGHQPQHF. The CDR3 nucleotides read TGTGCCACCAGTGATGCAGGGCATCAGCCCCAGCATTTT.

The V and J genes are TRBV4-2 and TRBJ2-7, with 8 bases aligning to TRBD1. Germline CDR1 reads LGHNA; CDR2 reads YNFKEQ. The CDR3 runs 15 residues. V lost 1 base, J lost 2 bases, and 4 bases stayed unmatched. The CDR3 coding sequence is TGTGCCAGCAGCCAAGCGAGGACAGGGACCTACGAGCAGTACTTC. Residues: CASSQARTGTYEQYF.

The V and J genes are TRBV4-1 and TRBJ1-5; 9 nucleotides match TRBD1. Per germline, CDR1 MGHRA and CDR2 YSYEKL. This CDR3 is built from 14 residues. J lost 5 bases, V lost 3 bases, and 2 bases had no gene match. CDR3 DNA: TGCGCCAGCAGCCAGGGGGACAGGGATCAGCCCCAGCATTTT. Translated, it gives CASSQGDRDQPQHF.

This rearrangement joins TRBV5-4 to TRBJ1-6; TRBD1 aligns across 10 bases. J was trimmed by 2 bases and V by 9 bases; bases with no gene match: 11. The germline V gene has CDR1 SGHNT and CDR2 YYREEE (reference sequence). This CDR3 comprises 17 residues. The CDR3 loop is CATGTGEKVTYNSPLHF. For the CDR3, the DNA is TGTGCCACCGGGACAGGGGAAAAAGTTACCTATAATTCACCCCTCCACTTT.

This chain joins TRBV19 and TRBJ2-7, with 7 bases identical to TRBD2. The germline V gene has CDR1 LNHDA and CDR2 SQIVND (reference sequence). The CDR3 has 14 residues. The ends lost 6 bases at V and 0 bases at J; junction bases unmatched: 5. As DNA, the CDR3 is TGTGCCAGTAGACTAGCGAGGAGCTCCTACGAGCAGTACTTC. It yields the protein CASRLARSSYEQYF.

This clone showed up just a few times. Other DNA variants within this sample encode the same CDR3. This chain links TRBV9 with TRBJ2-3; 8 bases match TRBD2. From germline, CDR1 is SGDLS and CDR2 YYNGEE. The CDR3 has 14 amino acids. V dropped 4 bases and J dropped 6; count of bases not matched to a gene: 7. The CDR3 reads CASSTSGGPDTQYF. In DNA, the CDR3 is TGTGCCAGCAGCACCAGCGGGGGCCCGGATACGCAGTATTTT.

The chain uses TRBV15 and TRBJ2-7; D is unclear. In germline, CDR1 is LNHNV, CDR2 YYDKDF (reference sequence). This CDR3 is 16 amino acids long. Between the trimmed V and J ends, which lost 1 base and 1 base, there was a span of 14 bases. CDR3 loop: CATSRVSAGWSYEQYV. CDR3 coding DNA: TGTGCCACCAGCAGAGTATCGGCAGGTTGGTCCTACGAGCAGTACGTC.

The DNA of the CDR3 is TGTGCCAGCAGTGTCCCAGGGAACAATCAGCCCCAGCATTTT. Amino acids: CASSVPGNNQPQHF. The genes are TRBV2 and TRBJ1-5; D may be TRBD1 (5 bases). CDR1 SNHLY and CDR2 FYNNEI come from the germline V gene. The length of the CDR3 is 14 residues. V was pared by 4 bases and J by 3 bases, with 10 bases between.

The chain uses TRBV4-3 and TRBJ1-3; 7 positions agree with TRBD1. Germline V gene sequence: CDR1 LGHNA, CDR2 YSLEER. V trimming: 3 bases; J trimming: 2 bases; junction bases outside the gene matches: 4. This CDR3 is built from 15 residues. The CDR3 reads CASSQATGAGNTIYF. DNA of the CDR3: TGCGCCAGCAGCCAGGCTACAGGGGCTGGAAACACCATATATTTT.

The V and J genes are TRBV29-1 and TRBJ2-1; D is possibly TRBD1 (6 bases). Germline V gene lookup returns CDR1 SQVTM and CDR2 ANQGSEA. V was pared by 6 bases and J by 0 bases, with 12 bases between. This CDR3 comprises 14 residues. CDR3 region: CSVQGGSSYNEQFF. Here the CDR3 DNA reads TGCAGCGTCCAAGGGGGAAGCTCCTACAATGAGCAGTTCTTC.

The chain links TRBV9 to TRBJ2-3; D not certain. Germline V gives CDR1 SGDLS, CDR2 YYNGEE. V lost 0 bases and J lost 0, with 11 bases in between. The CDR3 totals 16 residues. CDR3 sequence (DNA): TGTGCCAGCAGCGTAGCTAATAGCCTCAGCACAGATACGCAGTATTTT. Its protein product is CASSVANSLSTDTQYF.

The chain combines TRBV9 with TRBJ2-2, with 7 positions matching TRBD1. From germline, CDR1 is SGDLS and CDR2 YYNGEE. V gave up 2 bases and J gave up 8 bases; unmatched junction bases: 3. The CDR3 is 13 amino acids. This CDR3 reads CASSVMDRGELFF. The CDR3 DNA sequence: TGTGCCAGCAGCGTCATGGACAGGGGGGAGCTGTTTTTT. The full variable domain, in which reference TRBV9 and TRBJ2-2 provide the parts outside the CDR3, is DSGVTQTPKHLITATGQRVTLRCSPRSGDLSVYWYQQSLDQGLQFLIQYYNGEERAKGNILERFSAQQFPDLHSELNLSSLELGDSALYFCASSVMDRGELFFGEGSRLTVL.

The V and J genes are TRBV27 and TRBJ1-2, with D possibly matching TRBD1 (6 bases). The V end was cut by 7 bases, the J end by 8 bases, with 17 bases between. The CDR3 length is 13 residues. The germline V gene has CDR1 MNHEY and CDR2 SMNVEV (reference sequence). The CDR3 protein is CASKLWEGGGYTF. The CDR3 coding sequence is TGTGCCAGCAAACTCTGGGAGGGGGGGGGCTACACCTTC.

The chain combines TRBV4-2 with TRBJ2-3, with D possibly being TRBD2 (5 bases). Trimming left V 1 base short and J 4 bases short, with 15 bases between. The CDR3 is 16 amino acids. Germline CDR1 is LGHNA and CDR2 is YNFKEQ. DNA for the CDR3: TGTGCCAGCAGCCAAGCTCGTAGCGAGGCTGCAGATACGCAGTATTTT. Its protein is CASSQARSEAADTQYF.

V usage is TRBV7-8 and J usage is TRBJ1-1, with unresolved D. The ends were cut back, 3 bases at V and 6 bases at J, with 11 bases in the middle. The CDR3 loop spans 13 amino acids. In germline, CDR1 is SGHVS, CDR2 FQNEAQ. The CDR3 DNA sequence: TGTGCCAGCAGCTTGGGTGGACTTTCTGAAGCTTTCTTT. This codes for CASSLGGLSEAFF.

This chain links TRBV27 with TRBJ2-3; D might be TRBD2 (5 bases). Looked up from germline, CDR1 is MNHEY and CDR2 is SMNVEV (reference sequence). The length of the CDR3 is 14 residues. V dropped 4 bases and J dropped 2 bases, with 10 bases sitting between them. The CDR3 sequence: CASSSSGTTDTQYF. Written as DNA, the CDR3 is TGTGCCAGCAGTTCCAGCGGAACCACAGATACGCAGTATTTT.

This clone was recorded once. The chain has TRBV28 and TRBJ2-5; possibly TRBD2 for D (6 bases). The V and J ends lost 6 bases and 0 bases respectively, with 11 bases between them. The CDR3 covers 14 residues. Germline V gene lookup returns CDR1 MDHEN and CDR2 SYDVKM. The CDR3 nucleotides are TGTGCCAGCAGGGGGGGTGGGCACCAAGAGACCCAGTACTTC. Translation gives CASRGGGHQETQYF.

The chain recombines TRBV30 with TRBJ1-2, with no clear D. The V gene lost 4 bases and the J gene lost 8 bases, with 17 bases spanning the gap. The CDR3 runs 13 residues. Germline V gene sequence: CDR1 GTSNPN, CDR2 SVGIG (reference sequence). In nucleotides, the CDR3 is TGTGCCTGGAAACGTGACCTCGGAGGGGGCTACACCTTC. Protein product: CAWKRDLGGGYTF. Full variable domain (remainder filled in from reference TRBV30 and TRBJ1-2): SQTIHQWPATLVQPVGSPLSLECTVEGTSNPNLYWYRQAAGRGLQLLFYSVGIGQISSEVPQNLSASRPQDRQFILSSKKLLLSDSGFYLCAWKRDLGGGYTFGSGTRLTVV.

The table lists this clone with a few counts. This CDR3 is also generated by other DNA sequences in the sample. This chain joins TRBV20-1 and TRBJ2-7, with TRBD2 as a possible D gene (5 bases). Germline CDR1 reads DFQATT; CDR2 reads SNEGSKA (reference sequence). Trimming took 3 bases from V and 7 from J, leaving 10 bases between them. This CDR3 is built from 11 residues. The CDR3 nucleotides are TGCAGTGCTAGGTCGGGGTTTGAGCAGTACGTC. It is translated as CSARSGFEQYV.

This clone was seen only a few times. This chain connects TRBV5-4 to TRBJ2-7, with 10 bases fitting TRBD1. Germline V gene lookup returns CDR1 SGHNT and CDR2 YYREEE (reference sequence). V trimming: 2 bases; J trimming: 2 bases; junction bases outside the gene matches: 4. This CDR3 comprises 15 residues. The CDR3 protein is CASSLETGGTYEQYF. The CDR3 bases are TGTGCCAGCAGCTTAGAGACAGGGGGCACCTACGAGCAGTACTTC.

The rearrangement joins TRBV28 to TRBJ2-7; D is ambiguous. Per germline, CDR1 MDHEN and CDR2 SYDVKM. Trimming removed 2 bases from V and 5 bases from J, with 4 bases in between. There are 11 residues in the CDR3. Here the CDR3 reads CASSLGHEQYF. The CDR3 DNA reads TGTGCCAGCAGTTTAGGCCACGAGCAGTACTTC.

The rearrangement links TRBV18 to TRBJ1-5, with a weak D call TRBD1 (6 bases). There are 14 residues in the CDR3. Germline CDR1 reads KGHSH; CDR2 reads LQKENI. The germline V and J ends were trimmed by 4 bases and 0 bases, with 7 bases remaining between them. The CDR3 spells CASSLDSSNQPQHF. The CDR3 DNA reads as TGTGCCAGCTCACTGGACAGTAGCAATCAGCCCCAGCATTTT.

This chain links TRBV7-2 with TRBJ1-2, with D perhaps matching TRBD1 (6 bases). The germline CDR1 and CDR2 sequences are SGHTA and FQGNSA. V dropped 6 bases and J dropped 6 bases, with 17 bases sitting between them. CDR3 length: 14 residues. The CDR3 DNA follows: TGTGCCAGCAGTCTTAGCGCGGGGGGCAATGGCTACACCTTC. It yields the protein CASSLSAGGNGYTF. Together with reference TRBV7-2 and TRBJ1-2, the CDR3 gives the full variable domain: GAGVSQSPSNKVTEKGKDVELRCDPISGHTALYWYRQSLGQGLEFLIYFQGNSAPDKSGLPSDRFSAERTGGSVSTLTIQRTQQEDSAVYLCASSLSAGGNGYTFGSGTRLTVV.

This sequence joins TRBV28 and TRBJ1-3; possibly TRBD1 for D (5 bases). CDR1 MDHEN and CDR2 SYDVKM come from the germline V gene. Trimming shortened V by 2 bases and J by 2 bases, and 10 bases separated the two germline ends. The CDR3 loop spans 15 amino acids. The CDR3 nucleotides are TGTGCCAGCAGTTTAGGGGGGGAGGCTGGAAACACCATATATTTT. Encoded protein: CASSLGGEAGNTIYF.

This sequence joins TRBV4-3 and TRBJ2-2, with 7 positions matching TRBD2. Per germline, CDR1 LGHNA and CDR2 YSLEER. J gave up 7 bases and V 0 bases, and 8 bases lay outside the gene matches. The CDR3 has 16 residues. This CDR3 is CASSQDPPGGGGELFF. CDR3 nucleotide sequence: TGCGCCAGCAGCCAAGATCCCCCAGGCGGGGGCGGGGAGCTGTTTTTT.

The V and J genes are TRBV5-1 and TRBJ2-6; 10 bases align to TRBD1. Trimming removed 0 bases from V and 3 bases from J; junction bases left unmatched: 3. The CDR3 is made up of 17 amino acids. Germline V gives CDR1 SGHRS, CDR2 YFSETQ. CDR3 DNA: TGCGCCAGCAGCTTGGTGGGGACAGGGGATGGGGCCAACGTCCTGACTTTC. It specifies CASSLVGTGDGANVLTF.

This clone was seen once. The rearrangement links TRBV3-1 (or the pseudogene TRBV3-2) to TRBJ1-5; D call uncertain. V was pared by 1 base and J by 0 bases, with 4 bases between. CDR3 size: 14 residues. Germline CDR1 and CDR2: LGHDT and YNNKEL (reference sequence). CDR3 sequence reads: CASSQAGSNQPQHF. The CDR3 coding sequence is TGTGCCAGCAGCCAAGCCGGTAGCAATCAGCCCCAGCATTTT.

This sequence joins TRBV3-1 (or the pseudogene TRBV3-2) and TRBJ1-6, with D unresolved. CDR1 and CDR2 (germline): LGHDT, YNNKEL (reference sequence). V gave up 0 bases and J gave up 8 bases, with 5 bases separating them. The length of the CDR3 is 13 residues. The CDR3 sequence: CASSQERDSPLHF. The CDR3, as DNA: TGTGCCAGCAGCCAAGAGAGGGATTCACCCCTCCACTTT.